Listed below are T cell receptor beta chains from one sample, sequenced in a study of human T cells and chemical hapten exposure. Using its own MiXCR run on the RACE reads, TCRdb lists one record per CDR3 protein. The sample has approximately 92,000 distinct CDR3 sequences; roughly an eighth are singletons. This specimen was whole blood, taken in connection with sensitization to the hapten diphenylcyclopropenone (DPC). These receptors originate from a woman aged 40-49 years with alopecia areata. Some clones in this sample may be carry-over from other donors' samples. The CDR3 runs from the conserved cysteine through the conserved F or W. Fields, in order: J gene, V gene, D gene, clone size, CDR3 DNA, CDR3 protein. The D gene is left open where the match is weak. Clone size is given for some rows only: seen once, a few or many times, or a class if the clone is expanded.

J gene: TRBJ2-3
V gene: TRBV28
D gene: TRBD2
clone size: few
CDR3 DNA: TGTGCCAGCACTACTTCGACTAGCGGCTACTCCACAGATACGCAGTATTTT
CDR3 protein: CASTTSTSGYSTDTQYF

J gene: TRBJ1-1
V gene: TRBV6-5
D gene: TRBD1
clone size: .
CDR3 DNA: TGTGCCAGCAGACAGGGGGAGACTGAAGCTTTCTTT
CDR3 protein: CASRQGETEAFF

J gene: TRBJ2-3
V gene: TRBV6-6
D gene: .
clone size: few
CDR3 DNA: TGTGCCAGCACTCTGCTGAGAGGAGATACGCAGTATTTT
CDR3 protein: CASTLLRGDTQYF

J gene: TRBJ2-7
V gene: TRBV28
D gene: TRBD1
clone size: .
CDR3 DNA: TGTGCCAGCAGTGGACAGGGGATCTACGAGCAGTACTTC
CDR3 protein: CASSGQGIYEQYF

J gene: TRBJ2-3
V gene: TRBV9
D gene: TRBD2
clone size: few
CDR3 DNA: TGTGCCAGCAGCTCGCTAGCGGGGTCCGGGGTGCAGTATTTT
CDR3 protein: CASSSLAGSGVQYF

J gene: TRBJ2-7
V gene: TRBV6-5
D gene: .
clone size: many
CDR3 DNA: TGTGCCAGCAGGGTCAGTCGGTGGGGATCCTACGAGCAGTACTTC
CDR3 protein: CASRVSRWGSYEQYF

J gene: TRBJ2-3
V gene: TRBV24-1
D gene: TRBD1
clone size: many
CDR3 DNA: TGTGCCACCAGTGACCCGCGGACAGGGTCCGCAGATACGCAGTATTTT
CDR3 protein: CATSDPRTGSADTQYF

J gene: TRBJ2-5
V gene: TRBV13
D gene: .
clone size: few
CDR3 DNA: TGTGCCAGCAGCTTGACGGTTGCGGAGACCCAGTACTTC
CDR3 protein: CASSLTVAETQYF

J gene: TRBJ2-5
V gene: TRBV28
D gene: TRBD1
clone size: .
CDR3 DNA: TGTGCCAGCAGTTCATACCCCGGGACAGGGAGAGAGACCCAGTACTTC
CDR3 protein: CASSSYPGTGRETQYF

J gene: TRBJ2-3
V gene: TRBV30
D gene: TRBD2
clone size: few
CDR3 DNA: TGTGCCTTAGTGGCGGGGGGGGCCGCCAGGGGCACAGATACGCAGTATTTT
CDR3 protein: CALVAGGAARGTDTQYF

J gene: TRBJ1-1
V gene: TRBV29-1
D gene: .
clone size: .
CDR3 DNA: TGCAGCGTTGAGGGCCCCCCCGAATATCTCTTT
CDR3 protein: CSVEGPPEYLF

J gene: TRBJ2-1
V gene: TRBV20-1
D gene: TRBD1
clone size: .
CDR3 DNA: TGCAGTGCTAGAGATCGTTTGGGACAGAAACAGTTCTTC
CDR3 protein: CSARDRLGQKQFF

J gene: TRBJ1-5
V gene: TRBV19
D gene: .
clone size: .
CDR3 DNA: TGTGCCAGTAAATTCGGGGGACAATACAATCAGCCCCAGCATTTT
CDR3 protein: CASKFGGQYNQPQHF

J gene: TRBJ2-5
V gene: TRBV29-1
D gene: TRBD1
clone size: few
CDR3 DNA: TGCAGCGTTTCTGGGACAGGGCAGTCGGAGACCCAGTACTTC
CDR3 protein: CSVSGTGQSETQYF

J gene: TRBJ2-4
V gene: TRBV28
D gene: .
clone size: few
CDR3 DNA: TGTGCCAGCAGCCCCCGTGGGTTAGCCAAAAACATTCAGTACTTC
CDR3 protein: CASSPRGLAKNIQYF

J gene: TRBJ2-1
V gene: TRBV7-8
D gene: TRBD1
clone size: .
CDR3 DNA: TGTGCCAGCAGCTTAGAAGGGACAGGGGGCGTAAGGAGCTCCTACAATGAGCAGTTCTTC
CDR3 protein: CASSLEGTGGVRSSYNEQFF

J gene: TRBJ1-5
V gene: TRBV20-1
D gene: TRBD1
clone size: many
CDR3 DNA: TGCAGTGCTGCCACAGGGGCCCGGGTAACACAGCCCCAGCATTTT
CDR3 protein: CSAATGARVTQPQHF

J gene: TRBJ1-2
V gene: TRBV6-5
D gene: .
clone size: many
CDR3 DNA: TGTGCCAGCAGCCCCATAGGGCCAAACTATGGCTACACCTTC
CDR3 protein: CASSPIGPNYGYTF

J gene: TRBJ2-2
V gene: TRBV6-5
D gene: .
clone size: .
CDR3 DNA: TGTGCCAGCAGTTACGGGGTGGAGCTGTTTTTT
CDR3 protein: CASSYGVELFF

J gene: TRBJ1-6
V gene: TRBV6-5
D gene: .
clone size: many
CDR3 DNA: TGTGCCAGCAAACCGGGGGCGTCCTATAATTCACCCCTCCACTTT
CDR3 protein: CASKPGASYNSPLHF

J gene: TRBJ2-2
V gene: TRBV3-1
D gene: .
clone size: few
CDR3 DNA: TGTGCCAGCAGCCCCACAAGGACGGTGAGGACCGGGGAGCTGTTTTTT
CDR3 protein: CASSPTRTVRTGELFF

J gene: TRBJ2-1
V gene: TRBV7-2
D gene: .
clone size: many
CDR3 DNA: TGTGCCAGCAGATACCAGGGGACTGTCTCCTACAATGAGCAGTTCTTC
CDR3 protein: CASRYQGTVSYNEQFF

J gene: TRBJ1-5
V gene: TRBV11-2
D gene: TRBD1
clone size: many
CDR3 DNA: TGTGCCAGCAGCCTAGGGACAGGCGGACGACAGCCCCAGCATTTT
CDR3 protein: CASSLGTGGRQPQHF

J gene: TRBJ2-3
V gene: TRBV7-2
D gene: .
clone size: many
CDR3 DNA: TGTGCCAGCAGCATAACTAGAAGCACCGATACGCAGTATTTT
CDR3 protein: CASSITRSTDTQYF

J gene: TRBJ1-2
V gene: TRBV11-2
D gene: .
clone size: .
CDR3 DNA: TGTGCCAGCAGCCCCGTGAGGGAATACTATGGCTACACCTTC
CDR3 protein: CASSPVREYYGYTF

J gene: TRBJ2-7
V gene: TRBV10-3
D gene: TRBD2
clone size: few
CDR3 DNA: TGTGCCATCGCCCCGGGGGGGAACGAGCAGTACTTC
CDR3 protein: CAIAPGGNEQYF

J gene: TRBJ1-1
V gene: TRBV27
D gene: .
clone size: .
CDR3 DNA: TGTGCCAGCAGTAGAGGGGGTTTAGGAGGAGCTTTCTTT
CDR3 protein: CASSRGGLGGAFF

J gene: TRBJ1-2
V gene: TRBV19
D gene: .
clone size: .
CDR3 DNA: TGTGCCAGTAGTATAGATCGAGGCAAGTCCTATGGCTACACCTTC
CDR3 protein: CASSIDRGKSYGYTF

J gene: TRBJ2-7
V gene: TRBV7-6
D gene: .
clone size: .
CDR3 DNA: TGTGCCAGCAGCCCTGCCGGACTCGAGCAGTACTTC
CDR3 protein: CASSPAGLEQYF

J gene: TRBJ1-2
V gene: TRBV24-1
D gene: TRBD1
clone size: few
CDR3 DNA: TGTGCCACCAGTGAGTCCGACAGGGCAAAAGGCTACACCTTC
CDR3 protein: CATSESDRAKGYTF

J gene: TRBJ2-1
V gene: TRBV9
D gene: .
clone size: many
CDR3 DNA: TGTGCCAGCAGCCTAAGAGAGGGGGGTTACGATGAGCAGTTCTTC
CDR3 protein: CASSLREGGYDEQFF

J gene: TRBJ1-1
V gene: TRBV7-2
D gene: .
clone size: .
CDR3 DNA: TGTGCCAGCAGCCAAACTCAGGTGGCTGAAGCTTTCTTT
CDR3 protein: CASSQTQVAEAFF

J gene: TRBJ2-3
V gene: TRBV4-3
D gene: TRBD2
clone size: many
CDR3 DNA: TGCGCCAGCAGCCAAGATGGGATGCGGGGGGCAGGCACAGATACGCAGTATTTT
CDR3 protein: CASSQDGMRGAGTDTQYF

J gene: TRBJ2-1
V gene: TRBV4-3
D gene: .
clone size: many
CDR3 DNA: TGCGCCAGCAGCCAAGTGGGGGACGTGACCCCTCATGAGCAGTTCTTC
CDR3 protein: CASSQVGDVTPHEQFF

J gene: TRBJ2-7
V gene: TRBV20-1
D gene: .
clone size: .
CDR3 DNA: TGCAGTGCTAGCGGGGAGGCGGCCTACGAGCAGTACTTC
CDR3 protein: CSASGEAAYEQYF

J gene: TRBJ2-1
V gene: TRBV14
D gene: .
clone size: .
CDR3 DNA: TGTGCCAGCAGCCAAGCGAGGAGGGCAAACAATGAGCAGTTCTTC
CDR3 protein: CASSQARRANNEQFF

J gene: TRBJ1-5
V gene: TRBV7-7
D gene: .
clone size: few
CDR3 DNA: TGTGCCAGCAGCGGAGGGCTCAATCAGCCCCAGCATTTT
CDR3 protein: CASSGGLNQPQHF

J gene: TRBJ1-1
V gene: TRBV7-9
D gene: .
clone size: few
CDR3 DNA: TGTGCCAGCAGCTTAGTAACGTCTGCGAACACTGAAGCTTTCTTT
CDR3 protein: CASSLVTSANTEAFF

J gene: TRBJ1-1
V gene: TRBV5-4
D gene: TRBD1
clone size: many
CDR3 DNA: TGTGCCAGCAGCTTGGGAGGACAGGGCATGAACACTGAAGCTTTCTTT
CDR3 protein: CASSLGGQGMNTEAFF

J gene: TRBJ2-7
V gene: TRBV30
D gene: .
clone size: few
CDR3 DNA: TGTGCCTGGAACAACAGTACCCTGGGTGAGCAGTACTTC
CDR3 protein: CAWNNSTLGEQYF

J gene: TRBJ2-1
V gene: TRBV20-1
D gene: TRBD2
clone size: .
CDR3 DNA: TGCAGTGCTAGGGGTGCGGGAGCCTCCTACAATGAGCAGTTCTTC
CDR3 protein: CSARGAGASYNEQFF

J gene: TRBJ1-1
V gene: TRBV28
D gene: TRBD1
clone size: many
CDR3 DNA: TGTGCCAGCAGGGGGACAGTCGACACTGAAGCTTTCTTT
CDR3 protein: CASRGTVDTEAFF

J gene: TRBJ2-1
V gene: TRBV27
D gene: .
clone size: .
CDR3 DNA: TGTGCCGGCAGTTTAGGGCAGTACAATGAGCAGTTCTTC
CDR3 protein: CAGSLGQYNEQFF

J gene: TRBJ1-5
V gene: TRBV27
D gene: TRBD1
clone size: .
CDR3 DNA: TGTGCCAGCAGCGGACAGGGGGCAAATCAGCCCCAGCATTTT
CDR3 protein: CASSGQGANQPQHF

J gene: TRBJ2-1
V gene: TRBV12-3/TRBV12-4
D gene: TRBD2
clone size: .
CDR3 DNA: TGTGCCAGCAGTTCTAGCGGGAGGGCCAGGTCCTACAATGAGCAGTTCTTC
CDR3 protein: CASSSSGRARSYNEQFF

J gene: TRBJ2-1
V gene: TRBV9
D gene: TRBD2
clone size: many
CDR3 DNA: TGTGCCAGCAGCGTAGCCGATAGCGGGGGGGCCGGTAATGAGCAGTTCTTC
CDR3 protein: CASSVADSGGAGNEQFF

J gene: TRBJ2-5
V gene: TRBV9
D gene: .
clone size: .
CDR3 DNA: TGTGCCAGCAGCGGGTTGGGTTTGGAGACCCAGTACTTC
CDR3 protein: CASSGLGLETQYF

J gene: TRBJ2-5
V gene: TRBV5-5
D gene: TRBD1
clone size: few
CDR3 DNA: TGTGCCAGCAGCTTGTTACAGGGGTTGGAGACCCAGTACTTC
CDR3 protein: CASSLLQGLETQYF

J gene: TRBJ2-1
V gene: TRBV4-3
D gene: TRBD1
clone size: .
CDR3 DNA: TGCGCCAGCAGCCAAGAAGGGGGCAGGCGGGCAGGGTCCCAGTTCTTC
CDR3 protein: CASSQEGGRRAGSQFF

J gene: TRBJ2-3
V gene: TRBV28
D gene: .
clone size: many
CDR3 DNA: TGTGCCAGCAGTTCCCTGGGAACAGGGCCCTCAGATACGCAGTATTTT
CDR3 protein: CASSSLGTGPSDTQYF

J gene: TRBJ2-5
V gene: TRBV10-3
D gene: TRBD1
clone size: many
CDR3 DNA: TGTGCCACAGGGACAGGGTACCAAGAGACCCAGTACTTC
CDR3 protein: CATGTGYQETQYF

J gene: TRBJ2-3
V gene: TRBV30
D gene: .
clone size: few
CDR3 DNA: TGTGCCTGGAGCGGCCTGATGACAGATACGCAGTATTTT
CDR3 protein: CAWSGLMTDTQYF

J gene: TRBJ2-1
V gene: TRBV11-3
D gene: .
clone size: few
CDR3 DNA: TGTGCCAGCAGCTTAGGGCAGGGGACTATGGATGAGCAGTTCTTC
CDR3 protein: CASSLGQGTMDEQFF

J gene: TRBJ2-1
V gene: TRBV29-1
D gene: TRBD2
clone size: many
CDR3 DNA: TGCAGCGAGCGGGGACTAGGGTACGGTGAGCAGTTCTTC
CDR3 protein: CSERGLGYGEQFF

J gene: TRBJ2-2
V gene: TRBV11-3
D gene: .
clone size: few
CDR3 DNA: TGTGCCAGCAGCCCGGGGTCTTACACCGGGGAGCTGTTTTTT
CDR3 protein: CASSPGSYTGELFF

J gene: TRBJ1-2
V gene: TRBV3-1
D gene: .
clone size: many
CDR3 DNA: TGTGCCAGCAGCCAAGTTGAAGGGCTGAGCGGCTACACCTTC
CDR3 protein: CASSQVEGLSGYTF

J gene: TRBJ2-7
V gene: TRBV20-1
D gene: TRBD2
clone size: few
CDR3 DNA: TGCAGTGCTAGATTTTCGCGCGGGAGGATCCAAGCTTTGTTCCACGAGCAGTACTTC
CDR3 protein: CSARFSRGRIQALFHEQYF

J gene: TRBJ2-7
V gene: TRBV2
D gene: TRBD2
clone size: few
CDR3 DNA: TGTGCCAGCAGCGAAGGGGTTACAGGGGCTAGCGGGAGCTACGAGCAGTACTTC
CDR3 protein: CASSEGVTGASGSYEQYF

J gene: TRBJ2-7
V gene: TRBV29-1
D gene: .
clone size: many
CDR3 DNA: TGCAGCGTTGCAACGGACGAGCAGTACTTC
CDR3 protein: CSVATDEQYF

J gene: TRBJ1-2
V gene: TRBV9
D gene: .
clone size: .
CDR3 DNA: TGTGCCAGCAGCGTGGAGGTGTTGTGGAATCCTAACTATGGCTACACCTTC
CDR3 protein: CASSVEVLWNPNYGYTF